This T cell receptor beta chain was profiled in a study of resident and recirculating memory T cells in vitiligo. Overall study findings and caveats: TCR sequences were not conserved across biopsy sites or patients.

As to this clone: Antigen unknown.

No patient showed confetti depigmentation, a clinical sign of active disease. Anyone treated within the previous three months was excluded. This CDR3 spans 14 amino acids. The germline V and J ends were trimmed by 5 bases and 4 bases, with 12 bases remaining between them. Germline CDR1 reads SEHNR; CDR2 reads FQNEAQ (reference sequence). The assay was immunoSEQ multiplex PCR, and TCRdb's table has in-frame clones only and misses some. The repertoire holds 75,000 to 95,000 clones, with approximately 90% as singletons. The material sequenced was blood. This TCR derives from a male donor with vitiligo. This rearrangement joins TRBV7-9 to TRBJ2-1, with a weak D call TRBD2 (5 bases). As DNA, the CDR3 is TGTGCCAGCAGCAGCGGAGTAAGTTACAATGAGCAGTTCTTC. Translating gives CASSSGVSYNEQFF.